This T cell receptor beta chain was found in a study of shared clonotypes between healthy human individuals. Naive CD8 cells lacked CD45RO and underwent positive selection for CCR7, leaving out terminally differentiated effector memory CD45RA+ cells. Findings and caveats of the study: Owing to a small donor count, the genetic and exposure-history diversity represented was limited. Only blood was sampled, and tissue TCR repertoires likely differ from blood ones.

V gave up 2 bases and J gave up 2 bases, with 8 bases separating them. The CDR3 spans 13 residues. Germline-derived CDR1 and CDR2 are SGHRS and YFSETQ. Measured with immunoSEQ multiplex PCR; TCRdb has only the in-frame clones, and not every one. The table records around 2.1 million clones, around 93% of them present only once. Turning to this clone: Its antigen is not identified. Other nucleotide sequences from this sample produce the same CDR3.

V and J are TRBV5-1 and TRBJ2-7; perhaps D is TRBD1 or TRBD2 (5 bases each). The TCR comes from a young man in good health. Some clones in this sample may be carry-over from other donors' samples. The sample taken for sequencing was naive CD8+ T cells from PBMCs. In nucleotides, the CDR3 is TGCGCCAGCAGCTTTGGGGGTGCCTACGAGCAGTACTTC. This gives the protein CASSFGGAYEQYF.